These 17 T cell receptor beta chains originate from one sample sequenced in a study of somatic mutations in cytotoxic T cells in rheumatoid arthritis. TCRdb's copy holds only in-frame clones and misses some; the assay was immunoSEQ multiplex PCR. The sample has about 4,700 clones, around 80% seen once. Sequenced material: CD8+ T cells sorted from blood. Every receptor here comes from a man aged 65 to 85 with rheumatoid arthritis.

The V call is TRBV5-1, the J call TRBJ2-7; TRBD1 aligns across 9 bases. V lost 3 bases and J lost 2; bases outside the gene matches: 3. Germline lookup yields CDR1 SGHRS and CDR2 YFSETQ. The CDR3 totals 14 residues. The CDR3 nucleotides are TGCGCCAGCAGCTCAGGGACAGGGACCTACGAGCAGTACTTC. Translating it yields CASSSGTGTYEQYF.

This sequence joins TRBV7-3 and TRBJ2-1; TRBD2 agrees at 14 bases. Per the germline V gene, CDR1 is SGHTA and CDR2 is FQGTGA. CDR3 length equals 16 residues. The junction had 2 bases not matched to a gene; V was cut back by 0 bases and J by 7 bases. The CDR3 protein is CASSLTTSGRANEQFF. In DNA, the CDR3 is TGTGCCAGCAGCTTAACGACTAGCGGGAGGGCGAATGAGCAGTTCTTC.

The CDR3 DNA sequence: TGTGCCAGCACCTGGACTATTCCGAACACCGGGGAGCTGTTTTTT. Translation: CASTWTIPNTGELFF. The genes are TRBV6-5 and TRBJ2-2; perhaps TRBD2 as D (6 bases). V dropped 7 bases and J dropped 0 bases, with 12 bases sitting between them. The germline CDR1 and CDR2 sequences are MNHEY and SVGAGI. The CDR3 runs to 15 residues.

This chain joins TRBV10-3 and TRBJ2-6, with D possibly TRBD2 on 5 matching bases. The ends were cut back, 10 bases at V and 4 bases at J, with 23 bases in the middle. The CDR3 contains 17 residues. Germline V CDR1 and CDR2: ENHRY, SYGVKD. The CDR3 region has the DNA TGTGCCACATTTCAATTTGGTGGGAGCCCAGGGGCCAACGTCCTGACTTTC. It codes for CATFQFGGSPGANVLTF.

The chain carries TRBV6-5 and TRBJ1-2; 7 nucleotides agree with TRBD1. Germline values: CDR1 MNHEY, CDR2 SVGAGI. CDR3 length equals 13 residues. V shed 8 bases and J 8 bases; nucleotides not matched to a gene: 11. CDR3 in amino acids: CASGTQGDRGYTF. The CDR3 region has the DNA TGTGCCAGCGGAACTCAGGGGGATAGGGGCTACACCTTC.

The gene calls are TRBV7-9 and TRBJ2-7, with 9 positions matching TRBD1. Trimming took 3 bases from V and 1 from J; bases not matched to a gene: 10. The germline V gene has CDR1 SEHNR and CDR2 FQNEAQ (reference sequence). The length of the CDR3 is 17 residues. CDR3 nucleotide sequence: TGTGCCAGCAGCTTGGGACTCCGGGACAGGGATTCCTACGAGCAGTACTTC. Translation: CASSLGLRDRDSYEQYF.

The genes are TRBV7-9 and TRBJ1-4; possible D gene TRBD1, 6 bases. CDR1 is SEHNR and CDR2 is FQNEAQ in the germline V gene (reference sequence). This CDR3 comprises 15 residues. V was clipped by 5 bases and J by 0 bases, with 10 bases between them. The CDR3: CASSTGQATNEKLFF. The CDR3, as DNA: TGTGCCAGCAGCACGGGACAAGCAACTAATGAAAAACTGTTTTTT.

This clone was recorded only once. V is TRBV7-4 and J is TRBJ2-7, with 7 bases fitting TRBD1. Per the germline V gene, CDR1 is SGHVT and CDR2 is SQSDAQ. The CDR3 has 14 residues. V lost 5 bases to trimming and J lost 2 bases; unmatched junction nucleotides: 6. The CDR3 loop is CASSTGTETYEQYF. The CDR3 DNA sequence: TGTGCCAGCAGCACCGGGACAGAGACCTACGAGCAGTACTTC.

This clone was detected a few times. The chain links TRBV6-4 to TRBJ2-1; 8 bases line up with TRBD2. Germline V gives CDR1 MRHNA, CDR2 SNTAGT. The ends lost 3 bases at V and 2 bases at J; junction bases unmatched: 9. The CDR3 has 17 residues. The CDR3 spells CASSEGSGGSPYNEQFF. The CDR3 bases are TGTGCCAGCAGTGAGGGGAGCGGGGGCTCTCCCTACAATGAGCAGTTCTTC.

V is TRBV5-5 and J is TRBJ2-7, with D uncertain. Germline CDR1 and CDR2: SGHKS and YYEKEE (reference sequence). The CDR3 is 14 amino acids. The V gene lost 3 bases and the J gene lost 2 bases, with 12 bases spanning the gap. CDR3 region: CASSSITDPYEQYF. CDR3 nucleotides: TGTGCCAGCAGCTCTATAACAGACCCCTACGAGCAGTACTTC.

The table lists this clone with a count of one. The CDR3 protein is CASSLGAGENQPQHF. CDR3 coding DNA: TGCGCCAGCAGTCTCGGGGCAGGGGAAAATCAGCCCCAGCATTTT. V and J are TRBV4-1 and TRBJ1-5; possibly TRBD1 for D (6 bases). Germline V gene sequence: CDR1 MGHRA, CDR2 YSYEKL. Between the trimmed V and J ends, which lost 6 bases and 4 bases, there was a span of 16 bases. The CDR3 runs to 15 residues.

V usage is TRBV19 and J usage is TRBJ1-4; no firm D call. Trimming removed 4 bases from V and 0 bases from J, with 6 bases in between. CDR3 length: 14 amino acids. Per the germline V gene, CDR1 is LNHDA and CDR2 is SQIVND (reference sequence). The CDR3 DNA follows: TGTGCCAGTAGTAAGCAGGCAACTAATGAAAAACTGTTTTTT. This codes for CASSKQATNEKLFF.

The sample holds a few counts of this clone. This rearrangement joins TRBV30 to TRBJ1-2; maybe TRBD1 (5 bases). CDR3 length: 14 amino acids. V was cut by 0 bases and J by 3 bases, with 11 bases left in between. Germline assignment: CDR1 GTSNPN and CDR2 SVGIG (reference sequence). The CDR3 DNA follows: TGTGCCTGGAGTGTGGGGAGGGACTACTATGGCTACACCTTC. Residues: CAWSVGRDYYGYTF.

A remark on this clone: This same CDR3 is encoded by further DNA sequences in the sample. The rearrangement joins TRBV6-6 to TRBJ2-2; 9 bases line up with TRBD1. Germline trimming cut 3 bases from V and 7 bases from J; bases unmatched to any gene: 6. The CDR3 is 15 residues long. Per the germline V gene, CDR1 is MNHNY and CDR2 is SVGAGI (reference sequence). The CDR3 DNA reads TGTGCCAGCAGTTATTTGGGACAGGGTAACGGGGAGCTGTTTTTT. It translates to CASSYLGQGNGELFF.

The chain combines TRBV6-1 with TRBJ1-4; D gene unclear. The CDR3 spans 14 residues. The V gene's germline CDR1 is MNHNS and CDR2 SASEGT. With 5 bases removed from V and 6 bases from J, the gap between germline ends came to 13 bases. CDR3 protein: CASSTDWRDEKLFF. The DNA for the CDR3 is TGTGCCAGCAGTACCGATTGGCGGGATGAAAAACTGTTTTTT.

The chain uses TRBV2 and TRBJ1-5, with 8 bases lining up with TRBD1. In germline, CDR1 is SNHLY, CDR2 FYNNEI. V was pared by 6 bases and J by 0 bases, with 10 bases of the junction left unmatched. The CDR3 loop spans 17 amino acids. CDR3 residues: CASSAGTGLDSNQPQHF. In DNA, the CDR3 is TGTGCCAGCAGCGCCGGGACAGGCCTTGATAGCAATCAGCCCCAGCATTTT.

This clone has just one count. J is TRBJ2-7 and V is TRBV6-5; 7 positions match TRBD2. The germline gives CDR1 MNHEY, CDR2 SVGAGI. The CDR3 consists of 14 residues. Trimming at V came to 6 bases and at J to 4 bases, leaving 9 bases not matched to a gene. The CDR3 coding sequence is TGTGCCAGCAGCCCGGGGGGAATCGCTTACGAGCAGTACTTC. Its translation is CASSPGGIAYEQYF.